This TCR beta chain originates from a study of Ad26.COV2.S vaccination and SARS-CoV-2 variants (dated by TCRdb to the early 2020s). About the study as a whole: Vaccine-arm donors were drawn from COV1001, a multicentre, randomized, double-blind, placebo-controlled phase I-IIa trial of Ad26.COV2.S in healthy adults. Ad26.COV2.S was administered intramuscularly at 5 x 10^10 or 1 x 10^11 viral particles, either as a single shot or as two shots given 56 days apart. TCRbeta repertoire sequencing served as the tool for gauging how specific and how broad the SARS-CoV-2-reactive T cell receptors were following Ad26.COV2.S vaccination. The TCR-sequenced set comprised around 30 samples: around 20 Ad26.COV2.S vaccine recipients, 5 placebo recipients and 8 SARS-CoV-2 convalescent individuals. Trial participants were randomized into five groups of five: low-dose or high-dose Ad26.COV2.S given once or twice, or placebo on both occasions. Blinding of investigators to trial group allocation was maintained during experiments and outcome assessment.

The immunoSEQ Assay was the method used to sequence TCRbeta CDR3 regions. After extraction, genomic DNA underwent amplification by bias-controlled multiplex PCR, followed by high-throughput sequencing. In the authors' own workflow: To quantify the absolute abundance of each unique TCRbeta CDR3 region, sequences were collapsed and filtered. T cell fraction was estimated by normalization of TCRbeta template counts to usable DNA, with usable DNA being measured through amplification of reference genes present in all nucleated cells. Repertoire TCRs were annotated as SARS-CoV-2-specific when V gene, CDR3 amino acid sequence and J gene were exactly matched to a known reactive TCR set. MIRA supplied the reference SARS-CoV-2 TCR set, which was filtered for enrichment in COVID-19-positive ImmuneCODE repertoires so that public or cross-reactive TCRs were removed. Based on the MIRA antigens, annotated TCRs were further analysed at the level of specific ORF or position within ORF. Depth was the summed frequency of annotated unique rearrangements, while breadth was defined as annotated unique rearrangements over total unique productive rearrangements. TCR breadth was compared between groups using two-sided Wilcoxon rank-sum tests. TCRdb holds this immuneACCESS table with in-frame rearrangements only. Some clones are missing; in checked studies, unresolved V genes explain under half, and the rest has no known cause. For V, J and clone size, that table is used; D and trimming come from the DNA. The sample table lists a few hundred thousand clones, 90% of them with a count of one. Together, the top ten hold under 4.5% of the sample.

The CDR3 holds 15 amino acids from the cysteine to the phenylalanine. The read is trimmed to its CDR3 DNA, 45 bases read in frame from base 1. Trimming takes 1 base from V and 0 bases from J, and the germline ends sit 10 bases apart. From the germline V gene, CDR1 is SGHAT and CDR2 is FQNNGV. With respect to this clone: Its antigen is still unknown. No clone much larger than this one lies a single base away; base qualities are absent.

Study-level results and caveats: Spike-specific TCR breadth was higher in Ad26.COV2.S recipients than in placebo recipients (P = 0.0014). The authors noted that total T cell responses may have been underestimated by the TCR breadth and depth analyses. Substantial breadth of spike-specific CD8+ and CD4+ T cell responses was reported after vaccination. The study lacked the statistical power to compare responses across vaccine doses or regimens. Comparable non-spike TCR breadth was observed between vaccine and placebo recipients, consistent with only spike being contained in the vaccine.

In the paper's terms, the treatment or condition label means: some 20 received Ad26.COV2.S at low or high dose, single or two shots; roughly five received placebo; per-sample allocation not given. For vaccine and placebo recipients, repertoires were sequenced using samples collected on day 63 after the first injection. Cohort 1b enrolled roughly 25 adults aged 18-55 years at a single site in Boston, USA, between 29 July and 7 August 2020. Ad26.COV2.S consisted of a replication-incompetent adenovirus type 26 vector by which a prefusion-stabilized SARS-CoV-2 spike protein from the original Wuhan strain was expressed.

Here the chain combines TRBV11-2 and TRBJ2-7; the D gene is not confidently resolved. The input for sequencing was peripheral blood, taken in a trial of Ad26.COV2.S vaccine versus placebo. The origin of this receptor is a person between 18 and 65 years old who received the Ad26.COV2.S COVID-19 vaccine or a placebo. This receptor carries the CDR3 CASSLGPSSSYEQYF. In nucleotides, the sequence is TGTGCCAGCAGCTTAGGTCCGAGCTCCTCCTACGAGCAGTACTTC. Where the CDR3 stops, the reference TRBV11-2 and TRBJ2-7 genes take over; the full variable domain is EAGVAQSPRYKIIEKRQSVAFWCNPISGHATLYWYQQILGQGPKLLIQFQNNGVVDDSQLPKDRFSAERLKGVDSTLKIQPAKLEDSAVYLCASSLGPSSSYEQYFGPGTRLTVT.